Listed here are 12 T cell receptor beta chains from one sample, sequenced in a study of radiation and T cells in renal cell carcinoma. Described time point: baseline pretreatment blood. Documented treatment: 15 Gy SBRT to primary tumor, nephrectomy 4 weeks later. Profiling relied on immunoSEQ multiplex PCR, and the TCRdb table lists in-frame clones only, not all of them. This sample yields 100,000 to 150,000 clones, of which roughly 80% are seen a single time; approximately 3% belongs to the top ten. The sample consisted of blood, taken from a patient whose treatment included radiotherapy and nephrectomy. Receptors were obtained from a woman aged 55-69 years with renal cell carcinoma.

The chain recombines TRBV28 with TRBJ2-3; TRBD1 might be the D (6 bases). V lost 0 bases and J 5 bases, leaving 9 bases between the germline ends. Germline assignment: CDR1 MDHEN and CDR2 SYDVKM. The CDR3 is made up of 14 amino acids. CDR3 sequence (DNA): TGTGCCAGCAGTTTATGGGGGGCGAAAGATACGCAGTATTTT. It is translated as CASSLWGAKDTQYF.

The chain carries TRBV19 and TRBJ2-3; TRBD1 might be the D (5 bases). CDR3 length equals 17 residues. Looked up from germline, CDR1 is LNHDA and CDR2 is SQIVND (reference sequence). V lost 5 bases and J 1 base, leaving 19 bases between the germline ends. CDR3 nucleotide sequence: TGTGCCAGTAGTGACAGTCTCGGGCATCCAGGCACAGATACGCAGTATTTT. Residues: CASSDSLGHPGTDTQYF.

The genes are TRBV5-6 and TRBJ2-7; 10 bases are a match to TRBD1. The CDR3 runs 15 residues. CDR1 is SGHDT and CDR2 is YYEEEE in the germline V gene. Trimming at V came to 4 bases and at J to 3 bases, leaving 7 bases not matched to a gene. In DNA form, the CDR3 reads TGTGCCAGCAGCCGGCGGGACAGGGGCATCTACGAGCAGTACTTC. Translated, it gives CASSRRDRGIYEQYF.

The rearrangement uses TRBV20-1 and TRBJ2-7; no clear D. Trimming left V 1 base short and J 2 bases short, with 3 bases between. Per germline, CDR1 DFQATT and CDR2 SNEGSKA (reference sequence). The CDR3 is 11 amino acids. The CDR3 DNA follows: TGCAGTGCTAGAGGCCCCTACGAGCAGTACTTC. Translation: CSARGPYEQYF.

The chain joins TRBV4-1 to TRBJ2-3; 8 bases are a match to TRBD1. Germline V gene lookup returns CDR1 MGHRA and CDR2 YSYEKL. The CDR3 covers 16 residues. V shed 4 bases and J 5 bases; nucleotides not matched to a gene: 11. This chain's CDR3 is CASSPLRDRTIDTQYF. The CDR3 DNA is TGCGCCAGCAGCCCCCTTCGGGACAGGACCATAGATACGCAGTATTTT.

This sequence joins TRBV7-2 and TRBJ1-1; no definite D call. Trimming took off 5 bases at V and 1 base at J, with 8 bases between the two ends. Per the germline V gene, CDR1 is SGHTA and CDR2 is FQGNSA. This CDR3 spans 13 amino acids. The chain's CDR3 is CASSHNPNTEAFF. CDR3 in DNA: TGTGCCAGCAGCCACAACCCGAACACTGAAGCTTTCTTT.

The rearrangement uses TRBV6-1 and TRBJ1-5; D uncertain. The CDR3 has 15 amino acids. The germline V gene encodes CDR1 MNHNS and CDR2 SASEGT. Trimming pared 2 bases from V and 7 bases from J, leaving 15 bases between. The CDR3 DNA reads TGTGCCAGCAGTGAAATTTTTGGCCCAGAGCAGCCCCAGCATTTT. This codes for CASSEIFGPEQPQHF.

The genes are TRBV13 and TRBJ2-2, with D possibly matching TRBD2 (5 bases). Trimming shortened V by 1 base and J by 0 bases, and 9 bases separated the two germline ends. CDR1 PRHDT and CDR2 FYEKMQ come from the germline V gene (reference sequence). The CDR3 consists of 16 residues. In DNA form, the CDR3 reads TGTGCCAGCAGCTTAGTTGGGGAGACGAACACCGGGGAGCTGTTTTTT. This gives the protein CASSLVGETNTGELFF.

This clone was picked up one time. The CDR3 loop reads CASSYAISRSYGYTF. The CDR3 bases are TGTGCCAGCAGTTACGCGATTAGTCGAAGCTATGGCTACACCTTC. The rearrangement links TRBV6-5 to TRBJ1-2; D unresolved. V was clipped by 2 bases and J by 4 bases, with 14 bases between them. Germline assignment: CDR1 MNHEY and CDR2 SVGAGI. The CDR3 extends over 15 amino acids.

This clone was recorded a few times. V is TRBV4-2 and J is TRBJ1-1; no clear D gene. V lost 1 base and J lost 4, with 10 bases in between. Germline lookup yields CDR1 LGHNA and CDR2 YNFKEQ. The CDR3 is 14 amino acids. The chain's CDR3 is CASSQAVDFTEAFF. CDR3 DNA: TGTGCCAGCAGCCAAGCTGTAGACTTCACTGAAGCTTTCTTT.

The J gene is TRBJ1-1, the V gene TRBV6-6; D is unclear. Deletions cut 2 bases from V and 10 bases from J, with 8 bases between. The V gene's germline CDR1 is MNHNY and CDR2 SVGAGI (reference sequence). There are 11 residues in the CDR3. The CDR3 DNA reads TGTGCCAGCAGTTACCGGGGAAGAGCTTTCTTT. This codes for CASSYRGRAFF.

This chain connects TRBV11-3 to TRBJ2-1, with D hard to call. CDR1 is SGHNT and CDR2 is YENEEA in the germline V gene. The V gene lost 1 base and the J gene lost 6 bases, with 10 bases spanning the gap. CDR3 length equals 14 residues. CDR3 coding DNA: TGTGCCAGCAGCTTAGGGCAGTTGGGCAATGAGCAGTTCTTC. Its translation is CASSLGQLGNEQFF.